The T cell receptor (beta chain) described here comes from a study of blood T cell repertoires in COVID-19. Looking at the study overall: Both acute and convalescent COVID-19 samples were obtained from the United States, Italy and Spain. The analysed material was cDNA or gDNA that came from T cells, B-cell-depleted T cells, or PBMCs.

Original methodology: Reference gene primers were amplified, and this amplification served to estimate nucleated cell counts. Only in-frame clones appear in the TCRdb table, and some are missing; sequencing was by immunoSEQ multiplex PCR. The D gene and trimming were derived from the DNA, and the V and J assignments and clone size from that table. The table lists approximately 170,000 clones, roughly nine tenths of them singletons. The CDR3 has 12 residues. J lost 10 bases, V lost 6 bases, and 7 bases had no gene match. The source of this sequence is a woman in her 70s with acute or convalescent COVID-19. V is TRBV12-3 or TRBV12-4 and J is TRBJ1-1, with 8 bases identical to TRBD1. Sample: peripheral blood. The CDR3 DNA follows: TGTGCCAGCAGGTGGACAGGGTCCGGAGCTTTCTTT. Protein: CASRWTGSGAFF.